The clone carrying this TCR beta chain was detected ten times or more. What it recognizes is unknown. Sequencing libraries for TCR beta were prepared with iRepertoire HTBI primers and Arm-PCR of CDR3 regions. Using its own MiXCR run on the multiplex PCR reads, TCRdb lists one record per CDR3 protein. The repertoire holds 500,000 to 800,000 distinct CDR3 sequences, about 30% seen once, with roughly 41% in the top ten. The sample originates from a study of regulatory T cells in long-lasting Graves disease. Whole-study results and caveats: TCR diversity was lower in persistent Graves' patients than in newly diagnosed ones. Accuracy may have been reduced by the small sample size. The analysis examined peripheral blood only and excluded thyroid tissue.

The time point is: persistent/refractory GD, antithyroid drugs over 5 years with positive TRAb. RNA isolated from PBMCs was used to make the TCR library. The CDR3 consists of 14 residues. Deletions cut 5 bases from V and 8 bases from J, with 13 bases between. Germline V CDR1 and CDR2: SGHNT, YENEEA. The TCR was taken from a female donor with Graves disease. This sample comprised peripheral blood mononuclear cells (PBMCs), obtained when the disease was refractory, from a patient treated with antithyroid drugs. The rearrangement uses TRBV11-3 and TRBJ1-6, with unresolved D. The CDR3 is CASSPPGSDSPLHF. CDR3 nucleotides: TGTGCCAGCAGCCCACCTGGGTCGGATTCACCCCTCCACTTT.